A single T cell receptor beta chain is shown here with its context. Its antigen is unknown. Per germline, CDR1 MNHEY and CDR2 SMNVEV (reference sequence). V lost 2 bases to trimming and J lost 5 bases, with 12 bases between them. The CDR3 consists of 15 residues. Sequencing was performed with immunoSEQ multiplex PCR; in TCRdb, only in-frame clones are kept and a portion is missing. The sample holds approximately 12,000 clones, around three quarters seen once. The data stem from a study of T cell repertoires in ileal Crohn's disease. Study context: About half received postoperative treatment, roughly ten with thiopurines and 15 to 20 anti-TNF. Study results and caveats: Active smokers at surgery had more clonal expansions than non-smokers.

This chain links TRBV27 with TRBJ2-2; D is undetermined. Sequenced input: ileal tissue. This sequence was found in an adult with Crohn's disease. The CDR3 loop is CASSLRAIGTGELFF. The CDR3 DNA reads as TGTGCCAGCAGTTTACGAGCGATAGGTACCGGGGAGCTGTTTTTT.